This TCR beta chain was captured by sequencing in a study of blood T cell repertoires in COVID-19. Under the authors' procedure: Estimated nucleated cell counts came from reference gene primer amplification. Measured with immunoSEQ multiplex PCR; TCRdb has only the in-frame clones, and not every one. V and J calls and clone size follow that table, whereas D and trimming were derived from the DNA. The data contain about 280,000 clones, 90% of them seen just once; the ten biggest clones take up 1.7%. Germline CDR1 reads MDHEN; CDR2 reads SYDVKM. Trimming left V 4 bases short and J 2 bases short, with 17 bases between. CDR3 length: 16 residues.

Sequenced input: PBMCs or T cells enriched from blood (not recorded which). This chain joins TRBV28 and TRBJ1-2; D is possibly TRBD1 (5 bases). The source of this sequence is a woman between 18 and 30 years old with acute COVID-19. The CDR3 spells CASSYQGGAANYGYTF. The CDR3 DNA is TGTGCCAGCAGTTACCAGGGAGGGGCGGCAAACTATGGCTACACCTTC.